The 4 T cell receptor beta chains below come from one sample, sequenced in a study of blood T cell repertoires in COVID-19. The data were produced by immunoSEQ multiplex PCR, yet TCRdb's version contains in-frame clones alone and is incomplete. The data show hundreds of thousands of clones, over 85% seen once. The sample taken for sequencing was PBMCs or T cells enriched from blood (not recorded which). The source is a woman aged 25 to 39 who had recovered from COVID-19.

The chain couples TRBV5-1 to TRBJ1-2; D gene unclear. The germline gives CDR1 SGHRS, CDR2 YFSETQ. V lost 2 bases, J lost 1 base, and 9 bases lay in between. CDR3 length: 14 amino acids. The CDR3: CASSFTASNYGYTF. CDR3 nucleotide sequence: TGCGCCAGCAGCTTTACAGCCAGTAACTATGGCTACACCTTC.

The chain carries TRBV6-5 and TRBJ2-2; 11 positions match TRBD2. The CDR3 covers 16 residues. Germline V CDR1 and CDR2: MNHEY, SVGAGI. The junction had 4 bases not matched to a gene; V was cut back by 4 bases and J by 3 bases. The CDR3 DNA follows: TGTGCCAGCAGTTTGACTAGCGGGGTAGACACCGGGGAGCTGTTTTTT. Its protein product is CASSLTSGVDTGELFF.

The V and J genes are TRBV20-1 and TRBJ2-1, with D possibly TRBD2 on 6 matching bases. The CDR3 is 11 residues long. Germline CDR1 DFQATT, CDR2 SNEGSKA (reference sequence). Trimming left V 7 bases short and J 2 bases short, with 6 bases between. CDR3 loop: CSGGAYNEQFF. Here the CDR3 DNA reads TGCAGTGGGGGGGCCTACAATGAGCAGTTCTTC.

The CDR3 DNA sequence: TGTGCCAGCAGACCCCCTCGCGGGAATAATTCACCCCTCCACTTT. This codes for CASRPPRGNNSPLHF. The rearrangement links TRBV6-5 to TRBJ1-6; unclear D gene. Germline V gives CDR1 MNHEY, CDR2 SVGAGI. The CDR3 is made up of 15 amino acids. V lost 6 bases, J lost 5 bases, and 14 bases lay in between.